This TCR beta chain appears in the sequencing data of a study of T cells in Graves' hyperthyroidism and ophthalmopathy. RNA transcripts yielded amplified TCR beta CDR3 regions. First-round RT-PCR targeting the TCR CDR3 was performed with the HTBI primer set. From the multiplex PCR reads, TCRdb called clonotypes with MiXCR, one entry per CDR3 protein. The sample includes about 550,000 distinct CDR3 sequences, about 20% seen only once; the top ten take about a quarter. Germline CDR1 reads GTSNPN; CDR2 reads SVGIG (reference sequence). Trimming removed 4 bases from V and 5 bases from J; junction bases left unmatched: 8. The CDR3 is 13 amino acids. Study observations and caveats: Model output signaled ophthalmopathy a median roughly 6 months ahead of onset.

As regards this clonotype: Antigen: not known.

For the diagnoses, clinical symptoms, serum thyroxine and TRAb, thyroid ultrasound and orbital computed tomography were used. The clonotype was recovered from a man younger than 35 with Graves' hyperthyroidism. What was sequenced was blood. The chain joins TRBV30 to TRBJ2-7; 7 bases match TRBD1. CDR3 nucleotides: TGTGCCTGGACCCCGACAGGGCGAAACGAGCAGTACTTC. It translates to CAWTPTGRNEQYF.